This paragraph reports one TCR beta chain. This sample stems from a study of blood T cell repertoires in COVID-19. Study context: Collection of acute and convalescent COVID-19 samples took place in the United States, Italy and Spain. Sample material is recorded as cDNA or gDNA derived from T cells, B-cell-depleted T cells, or PBMCs.

How the authors handled the data: The authors estimated nucleated cell counts from reference gene primer amplification. Method: immunoSEQ multiplex PCR; TCRdb's copy keeps in-frame clones and lacks some. V and J calls and clone size are copied from that table; D and trimming were computed from the DNA. Of approximately 160,000 clones in the sample, around 80% were seen once. What was sequenced was peripheral blood. This receptor was taken from a woman aged 50 to 65 in a cohort sampled during active or convalescent COVID-19.

This CDR3 reads CASTRENTGELFF. The CDR3 DNA reads as TGTGCCAGCACACGGGAAAACACCGGGGAGCTGTTTTTT. The rearrangement joins TRBV2 to TRBJ2-2, with a tentative D call TRBD2 (5 bases). CDR1 and CDR2 (germline): SNHLY, FYNNEI. Trimming removed 7 bases from V and 2 bases from J, with 8 bases in between. The CDR3 covers 13 residues. Full variable domain (rest looked up from reference TRBV2 and TRBJ2-2): EPEVTQTPSHQVTQMGQEVILRCVPISNHLYFYWYRQILGQKVEFLVSFYNNEISEKSEIFDDQFSVERPDGSNFTLKIRSTKLEDSAMYFCASTRENTGELFFGEGSRLTVL.